This is a list of T cell receptor beta chains from one sample in a study of CD8 T cells in Susac syndrome. MiXCR, applied by TCRdb to the immunoSEQ multiplex PCR reads, yields one record per CDR3 protein. This sample has 150,000 to 200,000 distinct CDR3 sequences; around 94% occur once, and the top ten carry approximately 0.11%. Input material: CD4+ T cells from PBMCs. The receptors were sampled from a human donor with Susac syndrome. Each CDR3 is given with its conserved first and last residue. Each record gives: V gene, J gene, D gene, clone size, CDR3 DNA, CDR3 protein. A D gene is named only where the DNA matches it firmly. Size tells how often a clone was seen (once, few, many) or the class of an expanded clone, and some rows leave it out.

>TRBV20-1|TRBJ2-1|.|.
TGCAGTGCTGCCTTCGGTGGCAGGGGAGGGATCAATGAGCAGTTCTTC
CSAAFGGRGGINEQFF
>TRBV5-1|TRBJ1-5|.|.
TGCGCCAGCAGCCCCGCACAGGGCAATCAGCCCCAGCATTTT
CASSPAQGNQPQHF
>TRBV20-1|TRBJ1-4|.|once
TGCAGTGCGGGCGGACAGCTAGCTAATGAAAAACTGTTTTTT
CSAGGQLANEKLFF
>TRBV12-3/TRBV12-4|TRBJ2-6|.|.
TGTGCCAGCAGTTACGTTCGGGGGCCCGGGGCCAACGTCCTGACTTTC
CASSYVRGPGANVLTF
>TRBV24-1|TRBJ2-1|.|.
TGTGCCACCAGGAGGGGGGGGGCGTCGGATGAGCAGTTCTTC
CATRRGGASDEQFF
>TRBV20-1|TRBJ2-3|.|.
TGCAGTGCTAGAGATATTGCTGCAGATACGCAGTATTTT
CSARDIAADTQYF
>TRBV9|TRBJ2-1|.|.
TGTGCCAGCAGCGTAGCCGGGGTTTACAATGAGCAGTTCTTC
CASSVAGVYNEQFF
>TRBV5-1|TRBJ2-3|TRBD2|.
TGCGCCAGCAGCTTGCGCAGCGGGGGAAACACAGATACGCAGTATTTT
CASSLRSGGNTDTQYF
>TRBV20-1|TRBJ2-1|.|once
TGCAGTGCTTCGCCCTCAGGGCTAGGTGAGCAGTTCTTC
CSASPSGLGEQFF
>TRBV28|TRBJ1-5|.|.
TGTGCCAGCAGTTCTCTTACGGGGGGAGGCAATCAGCCCCAGCATTTT
CASSSLTGGGNQPQHF
>TRBV29-1|TRBJ2-1|.|.
TGCAGCGTTGAAGAGGGGAAGGCCGATTCCTACAATGAGCAGTTCTTC
CSVEEGKADSYNEQFF
>TRBV20-1|TRBJ2-1|.|.
TGCAGTGCTAGACGGCTCCGGGCCCCGAGCTCCTACAATGAGCAGTTCTTC
CSARRLRAPSSYNEQFF
>TRBV3-1|TRBJ1-6|.|.
TGTGCCAGCAGCCTCGAGTATAATTCACCCCTCCACTTT
CASSLEYNSPLHF
>TRBV10-3|TRBJ2-3|.|.
TGTGCCATTGGGGTTACTGGGGATACGCAGTATTTT
CAIGVTGDTQYF
>TRBV7-3|TRBJ2-3|.|.
TGTGCCAGCAGCTTAATGGGGGGGGCTGCAGATACGCAGTATTTT
CASSLMGGAADTQYF
>TRBV15|TRBJ2-7|.|.
TGTGCCACCAGCAGGGCAGGGTGGGCGTCCAACGAGCAGTACTTC
CATSRAGWASNEQYF
>TRBV29-1|TRBJ1-1|TRBD1|.
TGCAGCGTTGGGCAGGGGGCTTTAGACACTGAAGCTTTCTTT
CSVGQGALDTEAFF
>TRBV12-3/TRBV12-4|TRBJ1-2|.|.
TGTGCCAGCAACATCACAGGGTGCTATGGCTACACCTTC
CASNITGCYGYTF
>TRBV14|TRBJ2-3|.|.
TGTGCCAGCAGCCAATCGTCCAGCTCCCGCGGGGCAGATACGCAGTATTTT
CASSQSSSSRGADTQYF
>TRBV27|TRBJ2-1|TRBD2|.
TGTGCCAGCGCCGAACTAGCGGGGGGGAGCTCCTACAATGAGCAGTTCTTC
CASAELAGGSSYNEQFF
>TRBV3-1|TRBJ2-7|.|.
TGTGCCAGCAGCCAAGTCGCCCCCAGGGGGGGGTACGAGCAGTACTTC
CASSQVAPRGGYEQYF
>TRBV2|TRBJ1-2|TRBD1|.
TGTGCCAGCGGAGAGGACAGGGGGCTGTATGGCTACACCTTC
CASGEDRGLYGYTF
>TRBV30|TRBJ1-1|.|.
TGTGCCAGAGGGGAGAACACTGAAGCTTTCTTT
CARGENTEAFF
>TRBV30|TRBJ1-5|.|.
TGTGCCTGGAGTCAATTCTCAAGCAATCAGCCCCAGCATTTT
CAWSQFSSNQPQHF
>TRBV4-2|TRBJ2-5|.|.
TGTGCCAGCAGCCAAGGGCCCTTGGCGGTAGAGACCCAGTACTTC
CASSQGPLAVETQYF
>TRBV2|TRBJ2-1|.|.
TGTGCCAGCAGCGGTCACGGAGCCTTGATCGGAAGTGAGCAGTTCTTC
CASSGHGALIGSEQFF
>TRBV7-9|TRBJ2-1|TRBD2|.
TGTGCCAGCAGGGGCGGGGGGGCCTACAATGAGCAGTTCTTC
CASRGGGAYNEQFF